These 26 T cell receptor beta chains share one sample of origin, sequenced in a study of CD8 T cells in ankylosing spondylitis. TCRdb analysed the 5' RACE reads with MiXCR anew, one entry per CDR3 protein. The repertoire includes 150,000 to 200,000 distinct CDR3 sequences, 15% to 20% of them detected once, and 4.3% sits in the top ten. The sequenced material came from blood, either unsorted or a sorted T cell fraction (not recorded which). The receptors shown here come from a male donor under 30 with ankylosing spondylitis or in good health (not recorded which).

In its sample, this clonotype was seen many times. The chain joins TRBV28 to TRBJ2-5; D gene ambiguous. This CDR3 is 13 amino acids long. V lost 2 bases, J lost 3 bases, and 7 bases lay in between. Germline CDR1 is MDHEN and CDR2 is SYDVKM. CDR3 amino acids: CASSLPPKETQYF. For the CDR3, the DNA is TGTGCCAGCAGTTTACCCCCGAAAGAGACCCAGTACTTC.

At least ten counts were recorded for this clonotype. The chain couples TRBV3-1 to TRBJ1-5, with D unclear. V was shortened by 0 bases and J by 0 bases, with 6 bases between the two germline ends. CDR3 length: 15 amino acids. In germline, CDR1 is LGHDT, CDR2 YNNKEL (reference sequence). Here the CDR3 reads CASSQDGSSNQPQHF. The CDR3 nucleotides are TGTGCCAGCAGCCAAGATGGGAGTAGCAATCAGCCCCAGCATTTT.

This clonotype was counted between two and nine times. The chain links TRBV5-4 to TRBJ2-5, with 11 bases matching TRBD2. V lost 3 bases to trimming and J lost 10 bases; unmatched junction nucleotides: 8. Per the germline V gene, CDR1 is SGHNT and CDR2 is YYREEE (reference sequence). The CDR3 consists of 14 residues. DNA of the CDR3: TGTGCCAGCAGCTCTGGGACTAGCGGAACTGACCAGTACTTC. Residues: CASSSGTSGTDQYF.

This clonotype was seen many times. The chain combines TRBV19 with TRBJ2-7; 8 bases align to TRBD1. V was pared by 2 bases and J by 1 base, with 4 bases of the junction left unmatched. Germline assignment: CDR1 LNHDA and CDR2 SQIVND (reference sequence). The CDR3 extends over 15 amino acids. CDR3 nucleotides: TGTGCCAGTAGTATATCGACAGGGGATTCCTACGAGCAGTACGTC. Amino acid sequence: CASSISTGDSYEQYV.

This clonotype was seen at least ten times. The chain employs TRBV30 and TRBJ2-3; a weak D match, TRBD1 (6 bases). Germline CDR1 reads GTSNPN; CDR2 reads SVGIG (reference sequence). The CDR3 spans 11 residues. V was trimmed by 4 bases and J by 4 bases, leaving 6 bases between them. The CDR3 here is CAWTGADTQYF. The CDR3 DNA is TGTGCCTGGACAGGGGCAGATACGCAGTATTTT.

This clonotype was recorded many times. V and J are TRBV12-3 or TRBV12-4 and TRBJ1-3, with 7 bases fitting TRBD1. The CDR3 covers 15 residues. After removal of 6 bases from V and 7 bases from J, the junction contained 12 bases not matched to a gene. The CDR3 region is CASSGQDGSLNTIYF. DNA for the CDR3: TGTGCCAGCAGCGGACAGGATGGAAGCCTGAACACCATATATTTT.

This clonotype was found many times. The chain uses TRBV13 and TRBJ2-4; D is possibly TRBD1 (5 bases). This CDR3 is built from 14 residues. Trimming stripped 6 bases from V and 2 bases from J, with 11 bases between. CDR1 and CDR2 from the germline V gene are PRHDT and FYEKMQ (reference sequence). CDR3 loop: CASSFRATKNIQYF. For the CDR3, the DNA is TGTGCCAGCAGTTTCAGGGCGACCAAAAACATTCAGTACTTC.

This clonotype was found many times. The rearrangement joins TRBV29-1 to TRBJ2-2; 8 bases fit TRBD2. Trimming removed 7 bases from V and 0 bases from J; junction bases left unmatched: 4. The CDR3 consists of 14 residues. From germline, CDR1 is SQVTM and CDR2 ANQGSEA. CDR3 residues: CSAGGGPNTGELFF. The CDR3 DNA reads TGCAGCGCCGGGGGGGGCCCGAACACCGGGGAGCTGTTTTTT.

A note on this clonotype: A read error may be the cause here, since a much bigger clone is one base away. The genes are TRBV12-3 or TRBV12-4 and TRBJ2-1; TRBD2 matches 8 bases. This CDR3 spans 15 amino acids. Losses at the gene ends were 7 bases for V and 4 bases for J; bases not matched to a gene: 9. CDR3 bases: TGTGCCAGCACCCGAAGCGGGGGAGGATACAATGAGCAGTTCTTC. It translates to CASTRSGGGYNEQFF.

In this sample, this clonotype turned up many times. The rearrangement links TRBV20-1 to TRBJ2-1, with 11 bases matching TRBD2. Per the germline V gene, CDR1 is DFQATT and CDR2 is SNEGSKA (reference sequence). The CDR3 has 18 residues. V gave up 0 bases and J gave up 10 bases; unmatched junction bases: 17. In DNA form, the CDR3 reads TGCAGTGCTAGAGAGTTAGTTGCGGTCCTAGCGGGAGGCTGGGAGCAGTTCTTC. Translated, it gives CSARELVAVLAGGWEQFF.

This clonotype showed up many times. The chain carries TRBV5-6 and TRBJ2-1; 7 bases are a match to TRBD2. J was trimmed by 5 bases and V by 0 bases; bases with no gene match: 5. The CDR3 spans 15 residues. In germline, CDR1 is SGHDT, CDR2 YYEEEE. The CDR3 reads CASSLAGGYNNEQFF. The CDR3 region has the DNA TGTGCCAGCAGCTTGGCGGGAGGATACAACAATGAGCAGTTCTTC.

This chain connects TRBV11-2 to TRBJ2-5; 7 bases line up with TRBD1. This CDR3 has 17 amino acids. Trimming took 4 bases from V and 0 from J; bases not matched to a gene: 11. The germline CDR1 and CDR2 sequences are SGHAT and FQNNGV. In DNA form, the CDR3 reads TGTGCCAGCAGCTCCCTGGGACAGCGATTGTACCAAGAGACCCAGTACTTC. Residues: CASSSLGQRLYQETQYF.

This clonotype came up a few times. The chain uses TRBV14 and TRBJ2-1; D is undetermined. The germline V gene has CDR1 SGHDN and CDR2 FVKESK. Trimming took off 1 base at V and 9 bases at J, with 7 bases between the two ends. CDR3 length equals 12 residues. The CDR3 here is CASSQGFTEQFF. The CDR3 bases are TGTGCCAGCAGCCAAGGATTTACTGAGCAGTTCTTC.

CDR3 region: CASSQDTSRTNNSPLHF. Written as DNA, the CDR3 is TGCGCCAGCAGCCAAGATACCAGCAGGACTAACAATTCACCCCTCCACTTT. V gene TRBV4-3 combines with J gene TRBJ1-6; D unclear. The CDR3 spans 17 residues. V lost 0 bases to trimming and J lost 7 bases, with 16 bases between them. Germline CDR1 LGHNA, CDR2 YSLEER.

The rearrangement uses TRBV12-3 or TRBV12-4 and TRBJ2-1, with unresolved D. Between the trimmed V and J ends, which lost 5 bases and 5 bases, there was a span of 22 bases. The CDR3 spans 17 residues. The CDR3 region has the DNA TGTGCCAGCAGTCCAAGAGACCGACACCTTTTCAACAATGAGCAGTTCTTC. Translation gives CASSPRDRHLFNNEQFF.

In its sample, this clonotype was seen many times. The CDR3 DNA reads as TGCGCCAGCAGCCCCAGTGGAGCGGGAGTCAATGAGCAGTTCTTC. Translating it yields CASSPSGAGVNEQFF. V is TRBV5-1 and J is TRBJ2-1; 8 bases are shared with TRBD2. Unmatched junction bases numbered 9, after V lost 4 bases and J lost 6 bases. In germline, CDR1 is SGHRS, CDR2 YFSETQ. The length of the CDR3 is 15 residues.

This clonotype was detected a few times. The chain couples TRBV27 to TRBJ2-1; the D is unclear. This CDR3 is built from 12 residues. V lost 0 bases and J 5 bases, leaving 2 bases between the germline ends. The germline V gene has CDR1 MNHEY and CDR2 SMNVEV (reference sequence). The CDR3 spells CASSLSNNEQFF. The CDR3 DNA reads TGTGCCAGCAGTTTATCCAACAATGAGCAGTTCTTC.

This clonotype was recorded at least ten times. The chain couples TRBV6-1 to TRBJ2-7; TRBD2 matches 8 bases. The J segment lost 1 base and the V segment lost 7 bases, leaving 15 bases of the junction unmatched. The CDR3 is made up of 17 amino acids. Germline values: CDR1 MNHNS, CDR2 SASEGT. The CDR3 reads CASTQFLSGTLSYEQYF. The CDR3, as DNA: TGTGCCAGCACCCAGTTTCTTAGCGGGACCCTATCCTACGAGCAGTACTTC.

The gene calls are TRBV4-3 and TRBJ1-5, with unresolved D. This CDR3 region has 15 residues. V lost 0 bases to trimming and J lost 4 bases, with 10 bases between them. CDR1 and CDR2 from the germline V gene are LGHNA and YSLEER. The CDR3 DNA is TGCGCCAGCAGCCAAGAGCGGCAGGTAAATCAGCCCCAGCATTTT. Translating gives CASSQERQVNQPQHF.

The CDR3 DNA sequence: TGTGCCAGCAGCCCAACCGTGCACGAGCAGTACGTC. Residues: CASSPTVHEQYV. The chain is built from TRBV7-9 and TRBJ2-7; the D is unclear. Germline V lookup: CDR1 SEHNR, CDR2 FQNEAQ (reference sequence). The germline V and J ends were trimmed by 5 bases and 5 bases, with 10 bases remaining between them. The CDR3 is made up of 12 amino acids.

This clonotype was seen a few times. The junction differs from germline at one of its ends, possibly a read error. The rearrangement joins TRBV2 to TRBJ2-1; 10 bases fit TRBD2. Germline V gene lookup returns CDR1 SNHLY and CDR2 FYNNEI. The CDR3 runs to 15 residues. The CDR3 DNA is TGTGCCAGCAGCGAAGGGACTAGCGCCTACAATGAGCAGTTCTTC. Its protein product is CASSEGTSAYNEQFF.

The chain uses TRBV20-1 and TRBJ2-3; perhaps TRBD2 as D (5 bases). Germline loops: CDR1 DFQATT, CDR2 SNEGSKA (reference sequence). The CDR3 has 15 residues. Trimming stripped 4 bases from V and 3 bases from J, with 17 bases between. The CDR3 sequence: CSAIGNDTSTDTQYF. The CDR3 bases are TGCAGTGCTATCGGGAATGACACCTCAACAGATACGCAGTATTTT.

This clonotype was detected many times. This sequence joins TRBV6-5 and TRBJ1-6, with 11 bases lining up with TRBD1. The ends lost 0 bases at V and 10 bases at J; junction bases unmatched: 5. This CDR3 is 16 amino acids long. Germline V lookup: CDR1 MNHEY, CDR2 SVGAGI. Written as DNA, the CDR3 is TGTGCCAGCAGTTACTCGTTGGGACAGGGGGGATCACCCCTCCACTTT. It yields the protein CASSYSLGQGGSPLHF.

The V gene is TRBV6-5, the J gene TRBJ2-1, with 14 bases that match TRBD2. V shed 2 bases, J shed 10 bases, and the junction held 4 bases outside the gene matches. Germline CDR1 reads MNHEY; CDR2 reads SVGAGI. There are 15 residues in the CDR3. The CDR3 DNA reads TGTGCCAGCAGTTACACGGGACTAGCGGGAGAGGAGCAGTTCTTC. It is translated as CASSYTGLAGEEQFF.

This clonotype turned up a few times. The rearrangement links TRBV24-1 to TRBJ2-2; either TRBD1 or TRBD2 may fit D (5 bases each). The germline V and J ends were trimmed by 7 bases and 6 bases, with 11 bases remaining between them. Germline V gene lookup returns CDR1 KGHDR and CDR2 SFDVKD. This CDR3 is 13 amino acids long. CDR3 sequence: CATREDTAGELFF. CDR3 DNA: TGTGCCACCAGGGAGGACACCGCCGGGGAGCTGTTTTTT.

The chain uses TRBV7-7 and TRBJ2-2; no reliable D call. Germline assignment: CDR1 SSHAT and CDR2 FNYEAQ (reference sequence). The CDR3 is 16 residues long. Trimming left V 2 bases short and J 1 base short, with 11 bases between. The CDR3 nucleotides read TGTGCCAGCAGCTTAAATCAGATGATGAACACCGGGGAGCTGTTTTTT. Amino acids: CASSLNQMMNTGELFF.